This T cell receptor beta chain was obtained from a study of control samples from healthy donors and cancer patients. Only in-frame clones appear in the TCRdb table, and some are missing; sequencing was by immunoSEQ multiplex PCR. The sample lists about 120,000 clones, less than 90% occurring once. On this clone: A junction boundary mismatches the germline segment, possibly from a read error.

Germline assignment: CDR1 SGHNT and CDR2 YYREEE (reference sequence). This CDR3 has 15 residues. The chain employs TRBV5-4 and TRBJ1-1, with a weak D call TRBD1 (6 bases). Sequences were obtained from blood. This sequence originates from a young man in good health. The CDR3 nucleotides are TGTGCCAGCAGCTTACAGGGCCTGATGAACACTAAAGCTTTCTTT. Translating gives CASSLQGLMNTKAFF.